These 27 T cell receptor beta chains were sequenced from one sample in a study of identical twins. TCRdb used MiXCR to reprocess the 5' RACE reads, holding one entry per CDR3 protein. The data hold approximately 220,000 distinct CDR3 sequences, with approximately 7.8% observed a single time. These same records also appear under a second study, on yellow fever vaccine responses in identical twins.

What was sequenced was CD8+ T cells sorted from blood. The receptors shown here come from a woman under 30 in good health.

There are a few counts of this clonotype. This chain uses TRBV2 with TRBJ1-1, with D perhaps matching TRBD1 (6 bases). V was trimmed by 4 bases and J by 4 bases, leaving 10 bases between them. The CDR3 runs to 13 residues. Germline assignment: CDR1 SNHLY and CDR2 FYNNEI. The DNA for the CDR3 is TGTGCCAGCAGTGCTACAGGGAGCACTGAAGCTTTCTTT. Protein sequence: CASSATGSTEAFF.

The rearrangement uses TRBV7-2 and TRBJ2-1, with D uncertain. The V gene lost 5 bases and the J gene lost 12 bases, with 14 bases spanning the gap. This CDR3 contains 12 residues. CDR1 is SGHTA, CDR2 FQGNSA, per germline. This chain's CDR3 is CASSLNGVAQFF. Here the CDR3 DNA reads TGTGCCAGCAGCCTCAATGGGGTGGCGCAGTTCTTC.

This clonotype was seen only a few times. This chain uses TRBV11-2 with TRBJ2-3; 14 positions agree with TRBD2. The CDR3 contains 18 residues. V was pared by 4 bases and J by 2 bases, with 8 bases of the junction left unmatched. CDR1 is SGHAT, CDR2 FQNNGV, per germline. The CDR3 region is CASSSGLAGANPTDTQYF. The CDR3 coding sequence is TGTGCCAGCAGCTCGGGACTAGCGGGGGCGAACCCCACAGATACGCAGTATTTT.

This clonotype was found many times. The chain couples TRBV20-1 to TRBJ2-3; D ambiguous. CDR1 and CDR2 (germline): DFQATT, SNEGSKA (reference sequence). Trimming removed 3 bases from V and 4 bases from J, with 8 bases in between. The CDR3 runs 12 residues. The CDR3 DNA reads as TGCAGTGCTAGTCTGGGGTCAGATACGCAGTATTTT. Its protein is CSASLGSDTQYF.

This clonotype appeared a few times. The V and J genes are TRBV7-9 and TRBJ2-1, with 13 bases identical to TRBD2. The V gene's germline CDR1 is SEHNR and CDR2 FQNEAQ (reference sequence). CDR3 length equals 15 residues. Trimming removed 3 bases from V and 8 bases from J; junction bases left unmatched: 4. The CDR3, as DNA: TGTGCCAGCAGCTTCACTAGCGGGAGGGCGGATGAGCAGTTCTTC. Its protein product is CASSFTSGRADEQFF.

This clonotype is large. The chain couples TRBV28 to TRBJ2-5; 7 positions match TRBD1. This CDR3 region has 16 residues. Trimming took 6 bases from V and 5 from J; bases not matched to a gene: 15. Germline V CDR1 and CDR2: MDHEN, SYDVKM. CDR3 region: CASRTQQGHVAETQYF. The DNA of the CDR3 is TGTGCCAGCAGGACCCAACAGGGGCACGTGGCGGAGACCCAGTACTTC.

This chain uses TRBV9 with TRBJ2-6; TRBD1 is a possible D gene (6 bases). Deletions cut 4 bases from V and 4 bases from J, with 21 bases between. CDR1 and CDR2 from the germline V gene are SGDLS and YYNGEE. This CDR3 region has 18 residues. Here the CDR3 reads CASSPPGQNTGGANVLTF. Here the CDR3 DNA reads TGTGCCAGCAGCCCCCCGGGACAAAACACGGGGGGGGCCAACGTCCTGACTTTC.

At least ten counts were recorded for this clonotype. The chain carries TRBV10-2 and TRBJ2-1; possible D gene TRBD2, 5 bases. The CDR3 has 13 amino acids. The V end was cut by 2 bases, the J end by 6 bases, with 8 bases between. From germline, CDR1 is WSHSY and CDR2 SAAADI. As DNA, the CDR3 is TGCGCCAGCAGTGAGGCGGGCTTCAATGAGCAGTTCTTC. Encoded protein: CASSEAGFNEQFF.

This chain connects TRBV6-4 to TRBJ2-3; D not resolved. This CDR3 comprises 14 residues. Trimming left V 0 bases short and J 6 bases short, with 10 bases between. Germline CDR1 is MRHNA and CDR2 is SNTAGT. The DNA for the CDR3 is TGTGCCAGCAGTGACTCTGGGGTCGCGGATACGCAGTATTTT. Translating gives CASSDSGVADTQYF.

This clonotype was seen a few times. V gene TRBV11-2 combines with J gene TRBJ2-5; the D is unclear. The CDR3 contains 14 residues. Germline CDR1 reads SGHAT; CDR2 reads FQNNGV. With 5 bases removed from V and 2 bases from J, the gap between germline ends came to 12 bases. The CDR3 nucleotides read TGTGCCAGCAGCACCCGAGCCAGTCAAGAGACCCAGTACTTC. Translating gives CASSTRASQETQYF.

CDR3 nucleotides: TGCAGTGCCACCCGGGGGGGTGACTACGGCGAGCAGTACTTC. The encoded protein is CSATRGGDYGEQYF. V and J are TRBV20-1 and TRBJ2-7; 8 nucleotides align to TRBD2. Germline trimming cut 6 bases from V and 6 bases from J; bases unmatched to any gene: 13. The CDR3 covers 14 residues. Germline V lookup: CDR1 DFQATT, CDR2 SNEGSKA (reference sequence).

This clonotype was detected a few times. The gene calls are TRBV4-1 and TRBJ1-2; TRBD1 might be the D (6 bases). CDR1 MGHRA and CDR2 YSYEKL come from the germline V gene. Trimming stripped 3 bases from V and 0 bases from J, with 11 bases between. CDR3 length: 15 residues. Here the CDR3 DNA reads TGCGCCAGCAGCCATGGGACATTAGCTAACTATGGCTACACCTTC. Amino acids: CASSHGTLANYGYTF.

This clonotype was detected ten times or more. V and J are TRBV7-9 and TRBJ2-1, with 7 bases fitting TRBD2. The junction had 7 bases not matched to a gene; V was cut back by 7 bases and J by 4 bases. This CDR3 has 14 residues. Germline-derived CDR1 and CDR2 are SEHNR and FQNEAQ (reference sequence). As DNA, the CDR3 is TGTGCCAGCACCAAGGCGGGAGCATACAATGAGCAGTTCTTC. Its translation: CASTKAGAYNEQFF.

This clonotype occurred a few times. This chain links TRBV7-8 with TRBJ2-1, with TRBD1 matching over 9 bases. The CDR3 runs 16 residues. Germline CDR1 SGHVS, CDR2 FQNEAQ. The V segment lost 5 bases and the J segment 6 bases; nucleotides outside the gene matches: 11. The CDR3 bases are TGTGCCAGCAGCCCGCGGACAGGGGAGGTAGGCAATGAGCAGTTCTTC. This codes for CASSPRTGEVGNEQFF.

The chain has TRBV2 and TRBJ2-1; 7 bases agree with TRBD2. The CDR3 runs to 15 residues. V shed 2 bases and J 7 bases; nucleotides not matched to a gene: 8. Germline CDR1 and CDR2: SNHLY and FYNNEI. Here the CDR3 DNA reads TGTGCCAGCAGTGAAACTTGGACTAGTAGAAATGAGCAGTTCTTC. Translating gives CASSETWTSRNEQFF.

This clonotype was counted many times. This chain connects TRBV5-1 to TRBJ1-1, with 8 bases identical to TRBD1. The CDR3 is 19 amino acids. J lost 2 bases, V lost 1 base, and 16 bases had no gene match. Germline CDR1 and CDR2: SGHRS and YFSETQ. As DNA, the CDR3 is TGCGCCAGCAGCTTGCCTGACAGGGGTTGGGATTCTACCAACACTGAAGCTTTCTTT. It specifies CASSLPDRGWDSTNTEAFF.

This clonotype was recorded many times. V is TRBV10-3 and J is TRBJ2-7; TRBD1 matches 7 bases. Germline CDR1 reads ENHRY; CDR2 reads SYGVKD. Trimming at V came to 0 bases and at J to 0 bases, leaving 8 bases not matched to a gene. The CDR3 has 17 residues. CDR3 in DNA: TGTGCCATCAGTGAGTCGATGGGGACAGCAATCTCCTACGAGCAGTACGTC. Amino acids: CAISESMGTAISYEQYV.

This clonotype was observed many times. This rearrangement joins TRBV12-3 or TRBV12-4 to TRBJ2-1, with a weak D call TRBD2 (5 bases). The ends were cut back, 5 bases at V and 7 bases at J, with 30 bases in the middle. The CDR3 consists of 19 residues. The CDR3 nucleotides read TGTGCCAGCAGTCTCCATAACCCCCGGGCGGGTGGCGGTCGGAATGAGCAGTTCTTC. Encoded protein: CASSLHNPRAGGGRNEQFF.

This clonotype was found many times. The V and J genes are TRBV2 and TRBJ2-1; TRBD2 might be the D (6 bases). Trimming removed 10 bases at V and 4 bases at J, with 14 bases between. CDR1 is SNHLY, CDR2 FYNNEI, per germline. The CDR3 runs to 13 residues. The CDR3: CATEGRLYNEQFF. The DNA for the CDR3 is TGTGCCACGGAGGGCCGGTTATACAATGAGCAGTTCTTC.

This clonotype was recorded only once. V usage is TRBV6-4 and J usage is TRBJ2-1, with unresolved D. Germline V gene data show CDR1 as MRHNA and CDR2 as SNTAGT. The CDR3 spans 13 residues. Trimming cost V 6 bases and J 5 bases, with 11 bases left between them. This chain's CDR3 is CASSANIHNEQFF. For the CDR3, the DNA is TGTGCCAGCAGCGCCAATATACACAATGAGCAGTTCTTC.

The chain recombines TRBV7-9 with TRBJ2-4; unclear D gene. The CDR3 loop spans 14 amino acids. The V and J ends lost 5 bases and 7 bases respectively, with 15 bases between them. CDR1 is SEHNR, CDR2 FQNEAQ, per germline (reference sequence). The CDR3 protein is CASSPPLDYNIQYF. In DNA, the CDR3 is TGTGCCAGCAGCCCCCCGCTGGATTATAACATTCAGTACTTC.

This clonotype was counted at least ten times. The rearrangement links TRBV3-1 to TRBJ1-1; unclear D gene. V was pared by 0 bases and J by 0 bases, with 26 bases between. Germline V gene sequence: CDR1 LGHDT, CDR2 YNNKEL (reference sequence). The CDR3 extends over 21 amino acids. In nucleotides, the CDR3 is TGTGCCAGCAGCCAAGATATCCCATCGAGGGCAGCGACTCGTCTGAACACTGAAGCTTTCTTT. It is translated as CASSQDIPSRAATRLNTEAFF.

This clonotype has a count of ten or more. The chain links TRBV7-9 to TRBJ1-2, with 11 bases that match TRBD1. Germline lookup yields CDR1 SEHNR and CDR2 FQNEAQ (reference sequence). There are 17 residues in the CDR3. The V segment lost 0 bases and the J segment 0 bases; nucleotides outside the gene matches: 3. The CDR3 bases are TGTGCCAGCAGCTTAGCGGACAGGGGGCCCTCTAACTATGGCTACACCTTC. It yields the protein CASSLADRGPSNYGYTF.

Only a few counts were recorded for this clonotype. V gene TRBV9 combines with J gene TRBJ1-2, with 8 nucleotides matching TRBD1. The V and J ends lost 3 bases and 2 bases, in that order; junction bases with no gene match: 6. Per germline, CDR1 SGDLS and CDR2 YYNGEE. This CDR3 has 15 residues. In DNA form, the CDR3 reads TGTGCCAGCAGCGAGACAGGGGCGGGGAACTATGGCTACACCTTC. Its protein product is CASSETGAGNYGYTF.

In this sample, this clonotype turned up many times. The chain recombines TRBV13 with TRBJ2-1; D call uncertain. The germline V and J ends were trimmed by 5 bases and 0 bases, with 8 bases remaining between them. Germline lookup yields CDR1 PRHDT and CDR2 FYEKMQ (reference sequence). The CDR3 loop spans 14 amino acids. The CDR3 DNA sequence: TGTGCCAGCAGCCGTCCAGGCTCCTACAATGAGCAGTTCTTC. Translating gives CASSRPGSYNEQFF.

V gene TRBV5-1 combines with J gene TRBJ2-1; D not certain. V was clipped by 6 bases and J by 2 bases, with 15 bases between them. The germline gives CDR1 SGHRS, CDR2 YFSETQ. The CDR3 is 15 residues long. Here the CDR3 reads CASTVGVQAYNEQFF. CDR3 in DNA: TGCGCCAGCACTGTAGGTGTCCAAGCCTACAATGAGCAGTTCTTC.

This clonotype was counted a few times. The chain links TRBV20-1 to TRBJ2-3; maybe TRBD1 (6 bases). CDR1 is DFQATT and CDR2 is SNEGSKA in the germline V gene (reference sequence). Between the trimmed V and J ends, which lost 1 base and 4 bases, there was a span of 18 bases. The CDR3 is made up of 16 amino acids. CDR3 sequence reads: CSARAKSEGVADTQYF. CDR3 DNA sequence: TGCAGTGCTAGAGCCAAGAGTGAGGGGGTTGCAGATACGCAGTATTTT.